This T cell receptor beta chain was retrieved from a study of shared clonotypes between healthy human individuals. Germline assignment: CDR1 MNHNS and CDR2 SASEGT. CDR3 length: 14 amino acids. The V gene lost 1 base and the J gene lost 8 bases, with 14 bases spanning the gap. In the authors' workflow: There were no quality scores in the junction-only immunoSEQ sequences, so filtering differed. The assay was immunoSEQ multiplex PCR, and TCRdb's table has in-frame clones only and misses some. V and J calls and clone size are those listed in that table; D and trimming were worked out from the DNA. Here the sample spans about 2 million clones, about 95% being singletons. General study findings and limits: The study generally estimated greater richness for naive than memory subsets. When compared with the clonotypes that were shared by all four sorted-subset donors, the non-shared clonotypes turned out to have lower generation probabilities.

For this clone: Antigen specificity is unknown.

Positively selected for CCR7, the CD45RO-negative cells used as naive CD8 cells excluded terminally differentiated effector memory CD45RA+ cells. Material for sequencing was naive CD8+ T cells sorted from blood. The receptor was isolated from a man between 18 and 29 years old in good health. The chain joins TRBV6-1 to TRBJ1-1, with D maybe TRBD1 (5 bases). The CDR3, as DNA: TGTGCCAGCAGTGAAGGGTGGACACTACGGGAAGCTTTCTTT. Translating gives CASSEGWTLREAFF.